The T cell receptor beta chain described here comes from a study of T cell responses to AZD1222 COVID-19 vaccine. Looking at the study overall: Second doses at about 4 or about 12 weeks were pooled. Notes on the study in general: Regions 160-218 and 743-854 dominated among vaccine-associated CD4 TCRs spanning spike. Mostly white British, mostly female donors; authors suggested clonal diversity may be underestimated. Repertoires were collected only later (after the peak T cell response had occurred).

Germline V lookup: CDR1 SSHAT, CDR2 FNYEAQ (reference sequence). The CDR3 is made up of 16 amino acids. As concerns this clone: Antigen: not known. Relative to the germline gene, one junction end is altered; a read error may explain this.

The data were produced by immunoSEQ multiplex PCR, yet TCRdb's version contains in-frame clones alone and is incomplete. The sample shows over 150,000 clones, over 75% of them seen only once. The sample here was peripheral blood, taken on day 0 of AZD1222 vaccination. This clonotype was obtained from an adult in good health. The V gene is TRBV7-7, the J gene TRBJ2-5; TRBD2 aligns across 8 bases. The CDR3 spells CASSLAGRGDQETQYF. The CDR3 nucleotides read TGTGCTAGCAGCTTAGCAGGGCGGGGGGACCAAGAGACCCAGTACTTC.